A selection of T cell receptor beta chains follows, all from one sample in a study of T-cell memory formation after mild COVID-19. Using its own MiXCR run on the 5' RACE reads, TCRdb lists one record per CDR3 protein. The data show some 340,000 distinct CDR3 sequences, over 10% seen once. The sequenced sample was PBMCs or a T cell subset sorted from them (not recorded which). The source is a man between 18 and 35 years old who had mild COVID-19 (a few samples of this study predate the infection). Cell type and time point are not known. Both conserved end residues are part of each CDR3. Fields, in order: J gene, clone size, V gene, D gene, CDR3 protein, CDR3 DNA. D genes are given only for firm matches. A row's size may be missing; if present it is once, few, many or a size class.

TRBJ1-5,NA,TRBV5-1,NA,CASSLGGAVGDAGDQPQHF,TGCGCCAGCAGCTTGGGCGGAGCCGTGGGGGACGCAGGCGATCAGCCCCAGCATTTT
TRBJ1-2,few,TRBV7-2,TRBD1,CASSFNAGGGYGYTF,TGTGCCAGCAGCTTTAACGCAGGGGGCGGCTATGGCTACACCTTC
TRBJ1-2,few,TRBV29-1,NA,CSGINENYGYTF,TGCAGCGGGATCAACGAGAACTATGGCTACACCTTC
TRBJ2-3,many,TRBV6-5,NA,CASRLDPNTDTQYF,TGTGCCAGCAGACTCGACCCAAACACAGATACGCAGTATTTT
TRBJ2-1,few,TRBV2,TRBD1,CASEDRDEQFF,TGTGCCAGCGAAGACAGGGATGAGCAGTTCTTC
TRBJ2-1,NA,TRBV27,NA,CASSLAGGTFEQFF,TGTGCCAGCAGCCTAGCTGGGGGTACATTTGAGCAGTTCTTC
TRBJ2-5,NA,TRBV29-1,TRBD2,CSGAGEETQYF,TGCAGCGGAGCGGGGGAAGAGACCCAGTACTTC
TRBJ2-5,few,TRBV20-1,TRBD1,CSARDGQGLQETQYF,TGCAGTGCTAGAGACGGACAGGGTCTCCAAGAGACCCAGTACTTC
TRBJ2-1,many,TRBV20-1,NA,CSARAGPRNEQFF,TGCAGTGCTAGAGCGGGGCCAAGGAATGAGCAGTTCTTC
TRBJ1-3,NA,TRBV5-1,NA,CASSLGGPTAGNTIYF,TGCGCCAGCAGCTTGGGGGGCCCGACGGCCGGAAACACCATATATTTT
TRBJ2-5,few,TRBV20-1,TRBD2,CSAEGTSGDRETQYF,TGCAGTGCCGAGGGGACTAGCGGGGACCGGGAGACCCAGTACTTC
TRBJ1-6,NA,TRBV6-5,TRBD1,CASSKPGQALHF,TGTGCCAGCAGTAAGCCAGGACAGGCCCTCCACTTT
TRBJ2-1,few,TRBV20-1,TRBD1,CSAPSRQGVSYNEQFF,TGCAGTGCCCCTAGTCGACAGGGGGTCTCCTACAATGAGCAGTTCTTC
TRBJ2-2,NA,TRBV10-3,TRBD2,CATSGGRELFF,TGTGCCACGAGCGGGGGAAGGGAGCTGTTTTTT